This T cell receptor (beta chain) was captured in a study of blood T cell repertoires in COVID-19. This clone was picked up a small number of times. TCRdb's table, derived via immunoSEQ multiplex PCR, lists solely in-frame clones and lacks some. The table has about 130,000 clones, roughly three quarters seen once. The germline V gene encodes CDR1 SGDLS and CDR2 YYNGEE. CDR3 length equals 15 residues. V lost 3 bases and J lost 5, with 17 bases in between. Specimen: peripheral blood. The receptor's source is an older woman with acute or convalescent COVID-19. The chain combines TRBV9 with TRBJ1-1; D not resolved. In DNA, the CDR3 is TGTGCCAGCAGCGCTTTGGACTCGGGAGGGACTGAAGCTTTCTTT. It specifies CASSALDSGGTEAFF.